These 10 T cell receptor beta chains came from one sample sequenced in a study of blood T cell repertoires in COVID-19. Profiled with immunoSEQ multiplex PCR; TCRdb holds only in-frame clones, not every one. Of about 240,000 clones in the sample, approximately 86% were seen once. Sequenced: peripheral blood. These receptors all stem from a woman aged 70-85 years with active or convalescent COVID-19.

The chain combines TRBV6-4 with TRBJ2-2; D is undetermined. The ends were cut back, 4 bases at V and 1 base at J, with 10 bases in the middle. The CDR3 consists of 15 residues. CDR1 and CDR2 from the germline V gene are MRHNA and SNTAGT. CDR3 protein: CASSGGRGNTGELFF. CDR3 DNA: TGTGCCAGCAGTGGTGGCAGAGGGAACACCGGGGAGCTGTTTTTT.

The J gene is TRBJ1-2, the V gene TRBV21-1. TRBV21-1 is tagged as a pseudogene. This CDR3 region has 13 residues. In DNA form, the CDR3 reads TGTTCCTTCCGAGGGGGGGCCCTGGCCGGCTACACCTTC. Encoded protein: CSFRGGALAGYTF.

The V gene is TRBV27, the J gene TRBJ2-7, with 12 bases identical to TRBD2. This CDR3 comprises 17 residues. V was pared by 10 bases and J by 6 bases, with 19 bases of the junction left unmatched. From germline, CDR1 is MNHEY and CDR2 SMNVEV (reference sequence). CDR3 in DNA: TGTGCCACGGCAGTTTCTCCTAAGACTAGCGGGGGCTTCGAGCAGTACTTC. As protein: CATAVSPKTSGGFEQYF.

This clone occurred once. The chain links TRBV4-3 to TRBJ2-1; D perhaps matches TRBD1 (5 bases). CDR1 is LGHNA, CDR2 YSLEER, per germline. This CDR3 has 16 residues. V lost 1 base to trimming and J lost 7 bases, with 17 bases between them. CDR3 sequence reads: CASSQGVTGNGNEQFF. In DNA form, the CDR3 reads TGCGCCAGCAGCCAAGGGGTAACAGGTAACGGGAATGAGCAGTTCTTC.

The chain couples TRBV7-2 to TRBJ1-5; TRBD1 might be the D (5 bases). The germline V gene has CDR1 SGHTA and CDR2 FQGNSA. The CDR3 length is 17 residues. V shed 0 bases and J shed 0 bases, with 12 bases lying between them. CDR3 bases: TGTGCCAGCAGCTTAGCGGGGTCGGGGGGTAGCAATCAGCCCCAGCATTTT. Translated, it gives CASSLAGSGGSNQPQHF.

The V and J genes are TRBV4-1 and TRBJ2-3; 9 bases map to TRBD2. Germline V gene lookup returns CDR1 MGHRA and CDR2 YSYEKL. This CDR3 has 16 residues. The J segment lost 4 bases and the V segment lost 4 bases, leaving 9 bases of the junction unmatched. The CDR3 DNA reads as TGCGCCAGCAGCCCCCGGTATAGCGGGGGATCAGATACGCAGTATTTT. This sequence encodes CASSPRYSGGSDTQYF.

The chain carries TRBV19 and TRBJ1-2; tentative D call: TRBD1 (6 bases). Trimming removed 4 bases from V and 3 bases from J, with 21 bases in between. The CDR3 loop spans 17 amino acids. Germline V gives CDR1 LNHDA, CDR2 SQIVND (reference sequence). The CDR3 coding sequence is TGTGCCAGTAGTACCGAGGGGGAAGGACGTAGAGACTATGGCTACACCTTC. Protein product: CASSTEGEGRRDYGYTF.

The chain combines TRBV18 with TRBJ1-4, with D maybe TRBD1 (5 bases). V was trimmed by 1 base and J by 6 bases, leaving 12 bases between them. The CDR3 has 15 residues. Germline V gene data show CDR1 as KGHSH and CDR2 as LQKENI. The CDR3 DNA is TGTGCCAGCTCACCACACCCTCCGACAGATGAAAAACTGTTTTTT. Its protein product is CASSPHPPTDEKLFF.

This clone was counted a single time. This sequence joins TRBV24-1 and TRBJ1-5; D remains unclear. V lost 8 bases and J lost 4, with 14 bases in between. The germline V gene has CDR1 KGHDR and CDR2 SFDVKD. The CDR3 is made up of 14 amino acids. Written as DNA, the CDR3 is TGTGCCACCAAAAACAGCGGGTGGAATCAGCCCCAGCATTTT. Translated, it gives CATKNSGWNQPQHF.

V is TRBV15 and J is TRBJ2-1; TRBD1 is a possible D gene (6 bases). CDR3 length: 13 residues. Germline-derived CDR1 and CDR2 are LNHNV and YYDKDF (reference sequence). The ends were cut back, 3 bases at V and 8 bases at J, with 11 bases in the middle. CDR3 in amino acids: CATSRYRVDEQFF. The CDR3 nucleotides are TGTGCCACCAGCAGGTACAGGGTGGATGAGCAGTTCTTC.